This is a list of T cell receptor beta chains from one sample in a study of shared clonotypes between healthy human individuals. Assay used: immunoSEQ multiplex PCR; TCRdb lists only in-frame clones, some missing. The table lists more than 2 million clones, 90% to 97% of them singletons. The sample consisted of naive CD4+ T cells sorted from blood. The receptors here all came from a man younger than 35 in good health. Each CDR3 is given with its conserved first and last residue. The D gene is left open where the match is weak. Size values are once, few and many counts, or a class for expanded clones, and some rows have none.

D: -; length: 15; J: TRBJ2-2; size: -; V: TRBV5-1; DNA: TGCGCCAGCAGCCCCCAGGGGCCGAACACCGGGGAGCTGTTTTTT; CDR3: CASSPQGPNTGELFF
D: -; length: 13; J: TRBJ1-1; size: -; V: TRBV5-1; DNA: TGCGCCAGCAGCCCGGATATGAACACTGAAGCTTTCTTT; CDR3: CASSPDMNTEAFF
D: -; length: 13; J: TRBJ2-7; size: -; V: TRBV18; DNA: TGTGCCAGCTCACCAGGGCTATCCTACGAGCAGTACTTC; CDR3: CASSPGLSYEQYF
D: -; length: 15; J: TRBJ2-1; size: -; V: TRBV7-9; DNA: TGTGCCAGCAGCTTGGACCCCTTGGAGTACAATGAGCAGTTCTTC; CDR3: CASSLDPLEYNEQFF
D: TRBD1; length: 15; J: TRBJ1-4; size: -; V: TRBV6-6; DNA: TGTGCCAGCAGTTGGACAGGGGGCGGACGGGAAAAACTGTTTTTT; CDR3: CASSWTGGGREKLFF
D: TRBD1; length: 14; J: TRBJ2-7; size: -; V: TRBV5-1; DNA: TGCGCCAGCAGCTTGCGACAGGGGGAGCACGAGCAGTACTTC; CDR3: CASSLRQGEHEQYF
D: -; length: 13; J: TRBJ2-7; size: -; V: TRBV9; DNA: TGTGCCAGCAGCGTAGGACCGGCGGACGAGCAGTACTTC; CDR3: CASSVGPADEQYF
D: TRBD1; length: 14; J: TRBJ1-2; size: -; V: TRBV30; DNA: TGTGCCTGGAGTCACACAGGGGGCGCCTATGGCTACACCTTC; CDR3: CAWSHTGGAYGYTF
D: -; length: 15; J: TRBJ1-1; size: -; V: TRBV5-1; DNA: TGCGCCAGCAGCTTGGATTCCTCCCGGAGGACTGAAGCTTTCTTT; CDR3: CASSLDSSRRTEAFF
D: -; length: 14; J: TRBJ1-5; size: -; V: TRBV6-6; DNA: TGTGCCAGCAGTCTTACAGGGTCTTATCAGCCCCAGCATTTT; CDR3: CASSLTGSYQPQHF
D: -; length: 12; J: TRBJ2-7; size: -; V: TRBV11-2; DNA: TGTGCCAGCAGCTTACTCGGCTACGAGCAGTACTTC; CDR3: CASSLLGYEQYF
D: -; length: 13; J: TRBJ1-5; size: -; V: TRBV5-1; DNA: TGCGCCAGCAGCTGGGGGAACGATCAGCCCCAGCATTTT; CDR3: CASSWGNDQPQHF
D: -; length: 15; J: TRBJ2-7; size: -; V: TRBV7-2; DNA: TGTGCCAGCAGCTTCGCTTCCCGGGTCTCCTACGAGCAGTACTTC; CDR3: CASSFASRVSYEQYF
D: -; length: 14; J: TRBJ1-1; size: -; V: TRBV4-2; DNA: TGTGCCAGCAGCCAAGATCTGGAGAACACTGAAGCTTTCTTT; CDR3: CASSQDLENTEAFF
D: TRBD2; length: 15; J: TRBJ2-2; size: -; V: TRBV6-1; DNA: TGTGCCAGCAGGGTTAGCGGGGCAAACACCGGGGAGCTGTTTTTT; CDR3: CASRVSGANTGELFF
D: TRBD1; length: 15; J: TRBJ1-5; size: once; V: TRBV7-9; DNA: TGTGCCAGCAGCAAAGACAGGGGAGGCAATCAGCCCCAGCATTTT; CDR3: CASSKDRGGNQPQHF
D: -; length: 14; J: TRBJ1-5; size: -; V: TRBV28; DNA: TGTGCCAGCAGTTTATCCGGATTCAATCAGCCCCAGCATTTT; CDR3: CASSLSGFNQPQHF
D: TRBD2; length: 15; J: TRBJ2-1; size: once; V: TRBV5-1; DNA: TGCGCCAGCAGCGGTAGCGGGGGGGCCCTCAATGAGCAGTTCTTC; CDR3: CASSGSGGALNEQFF
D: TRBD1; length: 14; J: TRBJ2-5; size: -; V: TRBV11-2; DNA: TGTGCCAGTTGGAGAGGACAGGGGGGAGAGACCCAGTACTTC; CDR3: CASWRGQGGETQYF